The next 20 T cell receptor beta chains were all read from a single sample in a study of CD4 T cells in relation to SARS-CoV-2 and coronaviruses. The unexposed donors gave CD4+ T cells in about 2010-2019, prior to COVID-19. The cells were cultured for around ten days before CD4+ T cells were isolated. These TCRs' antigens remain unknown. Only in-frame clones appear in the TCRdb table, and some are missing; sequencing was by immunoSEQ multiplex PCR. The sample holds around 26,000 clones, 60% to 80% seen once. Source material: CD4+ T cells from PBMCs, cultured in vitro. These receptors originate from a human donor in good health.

Here the CDR3 DNA reads TGCAGCGTTGGGGTTACGGGTACTGAAGCTTTCTTT. It is translated as CSVGVTGTEAFF. The J gene is TRBJ1-1, the V gene TRBV29-1; D remains unclear. Trimming cost V 4 bases and J 5 bases, with 11 bases left between them. Germline lookup yields CDR1 SQVTM and CDR2 ANQGSEA. The CDR3 consists of 12 residues.

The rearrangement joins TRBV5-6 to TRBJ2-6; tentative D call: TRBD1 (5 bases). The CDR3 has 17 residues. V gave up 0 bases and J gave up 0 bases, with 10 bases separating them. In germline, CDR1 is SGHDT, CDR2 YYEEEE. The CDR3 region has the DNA TGTGCCAGCAGCTTGGTTGACAGATCCTCTGGGGCCAACGTCCTGACTTTC. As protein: CASSLVDRSSGANVLTF.

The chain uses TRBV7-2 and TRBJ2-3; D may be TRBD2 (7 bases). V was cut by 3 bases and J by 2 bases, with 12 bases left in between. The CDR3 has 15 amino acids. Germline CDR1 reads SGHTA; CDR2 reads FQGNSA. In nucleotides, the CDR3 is TGTGCCAGCAGCTTCAAGGGGGGGGACACAGATACGCAGTATTTT. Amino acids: CASSFKGGDTDTQYF. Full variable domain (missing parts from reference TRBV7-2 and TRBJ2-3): GAGVSQSPSNKVTEKGKDVELRCDPISGHTALYWYRQSLGQGLEFLIYFQGNSAPDKSGLPSDRFSAERTGGSVSTLTIQRTQQEDSAVYLCASSFKGGDTDTQYFGPGTRLTVL.

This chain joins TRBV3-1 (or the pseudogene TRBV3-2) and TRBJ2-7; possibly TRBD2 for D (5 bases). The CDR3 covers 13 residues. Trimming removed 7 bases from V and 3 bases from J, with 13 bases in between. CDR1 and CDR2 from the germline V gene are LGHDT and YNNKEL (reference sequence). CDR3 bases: TGTGCCAGCACTCGGAGCGGCATCTACGAGCAGTACTTC. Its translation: CASTRSGIYEQYF.

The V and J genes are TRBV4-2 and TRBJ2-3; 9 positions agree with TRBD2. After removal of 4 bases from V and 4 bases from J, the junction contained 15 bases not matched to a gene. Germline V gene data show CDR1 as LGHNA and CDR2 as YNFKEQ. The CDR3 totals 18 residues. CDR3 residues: CASSPRWITAGGSDTQYF. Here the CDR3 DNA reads TGTGCCAGCAGCCCAAGATGGATAACAGCGGGAGGATCAGATACGCAGTATTTT.

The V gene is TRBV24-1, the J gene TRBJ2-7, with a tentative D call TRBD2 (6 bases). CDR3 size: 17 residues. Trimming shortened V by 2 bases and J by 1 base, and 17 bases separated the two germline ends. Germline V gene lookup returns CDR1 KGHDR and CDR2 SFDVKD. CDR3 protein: CATSDSARWGRSYEQYF. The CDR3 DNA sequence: TGTGCCACCAGTGATTCGGCGCGTTGGGGGAGGTCCTACGAGCAGTACTTC.

The CDR3 DNA sequence: TGTGCCAGCAGCGGGACTAGCGGCCGCCAAGAGACCCAGTACTTC. It encodes CASSGTSGRQETQYF. The rearrangement uses TRBV9 and TRBJ2-5; 10 bases are shared with TRBD2. This CDR3 has 15 residues. The germline CDR1 and CDR2 sequences are SGDLS and YYNGEE. J gave up 1 base and V 3 bases, and 3 bases lay outside the gene matches.

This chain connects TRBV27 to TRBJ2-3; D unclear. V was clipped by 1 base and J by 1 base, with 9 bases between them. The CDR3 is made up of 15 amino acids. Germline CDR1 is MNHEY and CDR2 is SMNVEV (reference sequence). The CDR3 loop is CASSLLVRGTDTQYF. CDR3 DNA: TGTGCCAGCAGTTTATTGGTTCGCGGCACAGATACGCAGTATTTT.

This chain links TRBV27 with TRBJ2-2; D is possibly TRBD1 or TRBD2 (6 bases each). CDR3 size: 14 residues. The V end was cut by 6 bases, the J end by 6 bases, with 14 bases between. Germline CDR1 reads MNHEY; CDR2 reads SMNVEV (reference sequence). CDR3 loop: CASRWAGTSGELFF. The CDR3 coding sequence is TGTGCCAGCAGGTGGGCGGGGACATCCGGGGAGCTGTTTTTT.

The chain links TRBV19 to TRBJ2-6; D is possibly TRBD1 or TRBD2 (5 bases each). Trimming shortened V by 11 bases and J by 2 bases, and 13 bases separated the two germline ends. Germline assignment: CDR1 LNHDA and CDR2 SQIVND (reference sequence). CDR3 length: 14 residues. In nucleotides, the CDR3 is TGTGCCGTCGGGACGTTGGCTGGGGCCAACGTCCTGACTTTC. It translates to CAVGTLAGANVLTF.

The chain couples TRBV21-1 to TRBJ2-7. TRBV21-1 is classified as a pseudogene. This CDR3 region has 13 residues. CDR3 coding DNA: TGTGCCAGCAGCAAAGTCGGCCAGAATCGGCAGTACTTC. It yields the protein CASSKVGQNRQYF.

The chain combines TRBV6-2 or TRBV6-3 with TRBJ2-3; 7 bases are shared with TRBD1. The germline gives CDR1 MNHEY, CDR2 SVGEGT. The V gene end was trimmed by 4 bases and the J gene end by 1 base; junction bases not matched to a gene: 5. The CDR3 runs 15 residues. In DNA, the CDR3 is TGTGCCAGCAGTTCGGACAGGATCCGCACAGATACGCAGTATTTT. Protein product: CASSSDRIRTDTQYF.

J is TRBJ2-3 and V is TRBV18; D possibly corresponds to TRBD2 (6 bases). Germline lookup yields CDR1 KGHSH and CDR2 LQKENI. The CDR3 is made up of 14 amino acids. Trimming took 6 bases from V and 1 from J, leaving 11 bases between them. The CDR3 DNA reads TGTGCCAGCTCCTTTAGCGGCCGCACAGATACGCAGTATTTT. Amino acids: CASSFSGRTDTQYF.

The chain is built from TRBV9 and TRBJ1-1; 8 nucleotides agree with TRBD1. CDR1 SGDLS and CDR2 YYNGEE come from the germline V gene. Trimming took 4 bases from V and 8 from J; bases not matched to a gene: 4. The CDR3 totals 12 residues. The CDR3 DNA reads TGTGCCAGCAGCACCCGGACAGGGGAAGCTTTCTTT. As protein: CASSTRTGEAFF.

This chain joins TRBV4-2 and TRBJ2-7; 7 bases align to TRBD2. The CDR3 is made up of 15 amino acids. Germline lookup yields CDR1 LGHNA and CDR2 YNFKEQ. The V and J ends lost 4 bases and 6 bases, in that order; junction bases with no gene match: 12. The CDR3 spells CASSPVQGGTGEQYF. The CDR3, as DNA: TGTGCCAGCAGCCCGGTCCAGGGAGGGACGGGCGAGCAGTACTTC.

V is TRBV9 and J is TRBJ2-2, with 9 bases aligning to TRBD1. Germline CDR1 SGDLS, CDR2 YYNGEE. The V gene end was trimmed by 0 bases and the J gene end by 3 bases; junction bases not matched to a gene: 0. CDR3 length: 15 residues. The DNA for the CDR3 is TGTGCCAGCAGCGTAGGGACAGGGGACACCGGGGAGCTGTTTTTT. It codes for CASSVGTGDTGELFF.

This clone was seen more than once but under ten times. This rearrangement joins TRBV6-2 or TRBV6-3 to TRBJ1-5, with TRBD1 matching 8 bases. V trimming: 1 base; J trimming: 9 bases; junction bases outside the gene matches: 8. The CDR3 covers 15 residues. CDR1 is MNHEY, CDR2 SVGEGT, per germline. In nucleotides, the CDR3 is TGTGCCAGCAGTTACTACGGGACAGGTCCGTGGCCCCAGCATTTT. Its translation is CASSYYGTGPWPQHF.

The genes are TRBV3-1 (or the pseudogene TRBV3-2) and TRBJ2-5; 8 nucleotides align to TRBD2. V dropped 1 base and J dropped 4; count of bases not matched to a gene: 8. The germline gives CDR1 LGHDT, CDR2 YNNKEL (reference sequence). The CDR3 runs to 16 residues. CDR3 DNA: TGTGCCAGCAGCCAAGCTCGGACGGGAGGGTCAGAGACCCAGTACTTC. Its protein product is CASSQARTGGSETQYF.

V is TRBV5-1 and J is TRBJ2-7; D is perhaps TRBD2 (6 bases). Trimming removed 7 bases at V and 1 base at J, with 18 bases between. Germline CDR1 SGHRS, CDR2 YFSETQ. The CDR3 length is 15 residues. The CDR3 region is CASALLGEASYEQYF. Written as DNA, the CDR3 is TGCGCCAGCGCTCTTTTGGGGGAGGCTTCCTACGAGCAGTACTTC.

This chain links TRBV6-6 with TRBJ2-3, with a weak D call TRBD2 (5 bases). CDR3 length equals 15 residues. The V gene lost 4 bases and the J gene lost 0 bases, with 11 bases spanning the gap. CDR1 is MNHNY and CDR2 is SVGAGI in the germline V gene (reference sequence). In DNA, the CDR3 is TGTGCCAGCAGTTTCGGACTTCTCAGCACAGATACGCAGTATTTT. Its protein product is CASSFGLLSTDTQYF.